The present T cell receptor (beta chain) was sequenced within a study of T cell responses to AZD1222 COVID-19 vaccine. Study-level information: Second doses that came at about 4 or about 12 weeks were put together. Study-level findings and limits: Repertoire samples came only from after the peak T cell response. Close to half of spike-specific TCRs reportedly recognize unmutated variant regions. Spike-specific TCR depth and breadth grew after two AZD1222 doses.

Details on this clone: Its specificity is unknown.

V dropped 4 bases and J dropped 7 bases, with 13 bases sitting between them. CDR3 length equals 13 residues. Germline V CDR1 and CDR2: MNHEY, SMNVEV (reference sequence). Assay: immunoSEQ multiplex PCR; the TCRdb copy retains only in-frame clones and omits some. The sample has 150,000 to 200,000 clones; roughly 90% are singletons. This clonotype was sampled from an adult in good health. The chain joins TRBV27 to TRBJ1-1; D not certain. Here the sequenced sample was peripheral blood, taken on day 0 of AZD1222 vaccination. The CDR3 loop is CASSSGRTVEAFF. The CDR3 bases are TGTGCCAGCAGTTCGGGTCGGACGGTTGAAGCTTTCTTT.